This TCR beta chain derives from a study of cytomegalovirus exposure and HLA in healthy donors. In germline, CDR1 is SNHLY, CDR2 FYNNEI. The CDR3 runs 15 residues. V shed 9 bases, J shed 1 base, and the junction held 11 bases outside the gene matches. Notes on this clone: Its antigen is still unknown.

TCRdb's copy holds only in-frame clones and misses some; the assay was immunoSEQ multiplex PCR. Of about 150,000 clones listed, around 88% are singletons. Overall study findings and caveats: Researchers catalogued approximately 160 TCR beta chains as cytomegalovirus-associated.

Sequenced sample: PBMCs. The clonotype comes from a man aged 18 to 29 in good health and CMV-seropositive. This chain connects TRBV2 to TRBJ1-2; 7 positions agree with TRBD1. The CDR3 sequence: CASTKRDSVNYGYTF. In DNA form, the CDR3 reads TGTGCCAGTACCAAGAGGGACAGCGTTAACTATGGCTACACCTTC.